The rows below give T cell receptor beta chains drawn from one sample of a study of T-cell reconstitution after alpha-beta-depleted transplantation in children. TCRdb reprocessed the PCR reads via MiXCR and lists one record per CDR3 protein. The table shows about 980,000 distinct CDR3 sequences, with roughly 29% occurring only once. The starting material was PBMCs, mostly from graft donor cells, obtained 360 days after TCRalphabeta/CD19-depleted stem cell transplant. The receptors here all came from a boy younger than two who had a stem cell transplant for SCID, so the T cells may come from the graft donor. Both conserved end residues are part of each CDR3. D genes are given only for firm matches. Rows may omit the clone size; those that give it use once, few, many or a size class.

cdr3_nt: TGCGCCAGCAGGGCAGGGTCTACCTACAATGAGCAGTTCTTC
cdr3_aa: CASRAGSTYNEQFF
d_call: NA
clone_size: NA
j_call: TRBJ2-1
v_call: TRBV4-1

cdr3_nt: TGTGCCAGCAGACCCTCGGGACGCCGCTCTGAAAAACTGTTTTTT
cdr3_aa: CASRPSGRRSEKLFF
d_call: NA
clone_size: NA
j_call: TRBJ1-4
v_call: TRBV12-3/TRBV12-4

cdr3_nt: TGCAGTGCTAGAGATCTGCGCGTGGGGAGGGCTTTCTTT
cdr3_aa: CSARDLRVGRAFF
d_call: NA
clone_size: NA
j_call: TRBJ1-1
v_call: TRBV20-1

cdr3_nt: TGCGCCAGCAGCTTGGGTCCTCGGACGGCGCAACGGGGCTACACCTTC
cdr3_aa: CASSLGPRTAQRGYTF
d_call: NA
clone_size: NA
j_call: TRBJ1-2
v_call: TRBV5-1

cdr3_nt: TGTGCCAGCACCACCGCAGGGGGGGCAGATACGCAGTATTTT
cdr3_aa: CASTTAGGADTQYF
d_call: NA
clone_size: NA
j_call: TRBJ2-3
v_call: TRBV28

cdr3_nt: TGCAGTGCCCGCGGGCTAGCGGGGCATTCACAAGAGACCCAGTACTTC
cdr3_aa: CSARGLAGHSQETQYF
d_call: TRBD2
clone_size: NA
j_call: TRBJ2-5
v_call: TRBV20-1

cdr3_nt: TGTGCCAGCAGCTTGACAGGGGTATGGTCACCCCTCCACTTT
cdr3_aa: CASSLTGVWSPLHF
d_call: TRBD1
clone_size: NA
j_call: TRBJ1-6
v_call: TRBV5-6

cdr3_nt: TGTGCCAGCAGTTACCAGACCGGGACTCCCTCATCGTTGAATGAGCAGTTCTTC
cdr3_aa: CASSYQTGTPSSLNEQFF
d_call: NA
clone_size: few
j_call: TRBJ2-1
v_call: TRBV6-2/TRBV6-3

cdr3_nt: TGTGCCAGCAGCCCCAGAGCTAACTATGGCTACACCTTC
cdr3_aa: CASSPRANYGYTF
d_call: NA
clone_size: NA
j_call: TRBJ1-2
v_call: TRBV27

cdr3_nt: TGCGCCAGCAGCTTGGCCCCTATCGGACAGGGCACAACTGAAGCTTTCTTT
cdr3_aa: CASSLAPIGQGTTEAFF
d_call: TRBD1
clone_size: NA
j_call: TRBJ1-1
v_call: TRBV5-1

cdr3_nt: TGCGCCAGCAGCAAGGACCTTGGGGCTTTCTTT
cdr3_aa: CASSKDLGAFF
d_call: NA
clone_size: NA
j_call: TRBJ1-1
v_call: TRBV5-1

cdr3_nt: TGTGCCAGCAGTTTGTCGCAGGGGTCGTCCCTCCACTTT
cdr3_aa: CASSLSQGSSLHF
d_call: NA
clone_size: few
j_call: TRBJ1-6
v_call: TRBV28

cdr3_nt: TGTGCCAGCAGCTTAGTCACACAGGGGATCGGAGAGACCCAGTACTTC
cdr3_aa: CASSLVTQGIGETQYF
d_call: TRBD1
clone_size: few
j_call: TRBJ2-5
v_call: TRBV7-9

cdr3_nt: TGTGCCAGCAGTTACCCCGGGGGGAACACTGAAGCTTTCTTT
cdr3_aa: CASSYPGGNTEAFF
d_call: NA
clone_size: many
j_call: TRBJ1-1
v_call: TRBV6-5

cdr3_nt: TGCGCCAGCAGCTTGGATACTGGGACAGGGTGGTTCTCTGGGGCCAACGTCCTGACTTTC
cdr3_aa: CASSLDTGTGWFSGANVLTF
d_call: TRBD1
clone_size: NA
j_call: TRBJ2-6
v_call: TRBV5-1

cdr3_nt: TGCAGTGCTGGTGGGCACGGGACTGAAGCTTTCTTT
cdr3_aa: CSAGGHGTEAFF
d_call: NA
clone_size: NA
j_call: TRBJ1-1
v_call: TRBV20-1

cdr3_nt: TGCAGTGCGCGGAACAGGGTAAACACTGAAGCTTTCTTT
cdr3_aa: CSARNRVNTEAFF
d_call: NA
clone_size: many
j_call: TRBJ1-1
v_call: TRBV20-1

cdr3_nt: TGTGCCAGCAGCTCCCGCTCCCCCCGAGAGCAGTTCTTC
cdr3_aa: CASSSRSPREQFF
d_call: NA
clone_size: NA
j_call: TRBJ2-1
v_call: TRBV7-8

cdr3_nt: TGTGCCGGCGGACAACGAGATACGCAGTATTTT
cdr3_aa: CAGGQRDTQYF
d_call: NA
clone_size: few
j_call: TRBJ2-3
v_call: TRBV5-5

cdr3_nt: TGTGCCAGCTCACCCCTCCCTACCGGGACAGGGGAGACAGATACGCAGTATTTT
cdr3_aa: CASSPLPTGTGETDTQYF
d_call: TRBD1
clone_size: NA
j_call: TRBJ2-3
v_call: TRBV18

cdr3_nt: TGTGCCAGCAGCGTAGTGGGTAGCGGGGGGGATGAGCAGTTCTTC
cdr3_aa: CASSVVGSGGDEQFF
d_call: TRBD2
clone_size: few
j_call: TRBJ2-1
v_call: TRBV9

cdr3_nt: TGTGCCACCAGTGATTGGCCCCCAGGACAGGGGCCGAACACCGGGGAGCTGTTTTTT
cdr3_aa: CATSDWPPGQGPNTGELFF
d_call: TRBD1
clone_size: few
j_call: TRBJ2-2
v_call: TRBV24-1

cdr3_nt: TGCGCCAGCAGCTTGGGCGGGGGGACAGGCGCGTACGAGCAGTACTTC
cdr3_aa: CASSLGGGTGAYEQYF
d_call: NA
clone_size: NA
j_call: TRBJ2-7
v_call: TRBV5-1

cdr3_nt: TGTGCCAGCAGCTTATCGGCTATCTCCTACGAGCAGTACTTC
cdr3_aa: CASSLSAISYEQYF
d_call: NA
clone_size: once
j_call: TRBJ2-7
v_call: TRBV7-9

cdr3_nt: TGTGCCAGCAGTGAACAAGAACTAGCTCTCGGAGATACGCAGTATTTT
cdr3_aa: CASSEQELALGDTQYF
d_call: NA
clone_size: few
j_call: TRBJ2-3
v_call: TRBV6-1

cdr3_nt: TGTGCCAGCAGTCCCGACAGACCGAATAGCAATCAGCCCCAGCATTTT
cdr3_aa: CASSPDRPNSNQPQHF
d_call: NA
clone_size: NA
j_call: TRBJ1-5
v_call: TRBV27

cdr3_nt: TGTGCCAGCAGTTATCGGTCGCTTCAGTTCTTC
cdr3_aa: CASSYRSLQFF
d_call: NA
clone_size: NA
j_call: TRBJ2-1
v_call: TRBV6-2/TRBV6-3

cdr3_nt: TGCGCCAGCAGCCAAGGTCTCAGATTGAACACTGAAGCTTTCTTT
cdr3_aa: CASSQGLRLNTEAFF
d_call: NA
clone_size: NA
j_call: TRBJ1-1
v_call: TRBV4-3

cdr3_nt: TGTGCCAGCAGCTTCGCCGGGACAGGGATGGCAGATACGCAGTATTTT
cdr3_aa: CASSFAGTGMADTQYF
d_call: TRBD1
clone_size: few
j_call: TRBJ2-3
v_call: TRBV9

cdr3_nt: TGTGCCTGGAGTTGGGGATGGAACACCGGGGAGCTGTTTTTT
cdr3_aa: CAWSWGWNTGELFF
d_call: NA
clone_size: NA
j_call: TRBJ2-2
v_call: TRBV30

cdr3_nt: TGTGCCAGCAGCTTGGAAGGGGGATCCAGTAATACGCAGTATTTT
cdr3_aa: CASSLEGGSSNTQYF
d_call: NA
clone_size: few
j_call: TRBJ2-3
v_call: TRBV7-2

cdr3_nt: TGTGCCAGCAGCCCCAGGGACAGGGACTACGTCAGAGAGACCCAGTACTTC
cdr3_aa: CASSPRDRDYVRETQYF
d_call: TRBD1
clone_size: NA
j_call: TRBJ2-5
v_call: TRBV5-5

cdr3_nt: TGTGCCAGCAGCGTAGAAGCCGGGGAAAAACTGTTTTTT
cdr3_aa: CASSVEAGEKLFF
d_call: NA
clone_size: NA
j_call: TRBJ1-4
v_call: TRBV9